This T cell receptor (beta chain) originates from a study of T cell responses to AZD1222 COVID-19 vaccine. Profiling relied on immunoSEQ multiplex PCR, and the TCRdb table lists in-frame clones only, not all of them. The repertoire holds 180,000 or so clones, about 90% seen once, with 1.3% in the top ten. CDR3 length: 13 amino acids. Germline values: CDR1 LNHDA, CDR2 SQIVND (reference sequence). V gave up 5 bases and J gave up 10 bases, with 17 bases separating them. The receptor was isolated from an adult who received the AZD1222 COVID-19 vaccine. The sequencing here drew on peripheral blood, taken 28 days after the second AZD1222 dose. The gene calls are TRBV19 and TRBJ1-1; D is uncertain. The CDR3 DNA reads as TGTGCCAGTAGTTCCCCCCGGGCCCTGGGAGCTTTCTTT. Translated: CASSSPRALGAFF.